A single sample is the source of the 23 T cell receptor beta chains below, sequenced in a study of blood T cell repertoires in COVID-19. Data came from immunoSEQ multiplex PCR; TCRdb stores just in-frame clones and leaves some out. The table records tens of thousands of clones, 90% of them present only once. Sample: peripheral blood. The receptors shown here come from a woman aged 80 or older with acute or convalescent COVID-19.

This chain connects TRBV5-8 to TRBJ1-2; 8 nucleotides align to TRBD1. The CDR3 has 15 residues. The germline gives CDR1 SGHTS, CDR2 YDEGEE. Trimming cost V 4 bases and J 2 bases; bases outside gene matches: 7. As DNA, the CDR3 is TGTGCCAGCAGCCCCTGGCGGGACAGGAACTATGGCTACACCTTC. This sequence encodes CASSPWRDRNYGYTF.

This chain links TRBV28 with TRBJ2-2; TRBD2 is a possible D gene (6 bases). V was shortened by 6 bases and J by 0 bases, with 14 bases between the two germline ends. CDR3 length: 16 residues. CDR1 is MDHEN and CDR2 is SYDVKM in the germline V gene. The DNA for the CDR3 is TGTGCCAGCAGCCGCACTAGCCCGACGAACACCGGGGAGCTGTTTTTT. Protein product: CASSRTSPTNTGELFF.

This sequence joins TRBV7-6 and TRBJ2-3, with TRBD2 matching over 10 bases. The V gene's germline CDR1 is SGHVS and CDR2 FNYEAQ. Trimming at V came to 5 bases and at J to 2 bases, leaving 16 bases not matched to a gene. CDR3 length: 19 residues. The CDR3 nucleotides are TGTGCCAGCAGCCCCGGCCGAGCGGGAGGGTCCCCATACACAGATACGCAGTATTTT. Translating gives CASSPGRAGGSPYTDTQYF.

The V and J genes are TRBV11-2 and TRBJ1-1, with a tentative D call TRBD1 (5 bases). Germline lookup yields CDR1 SGHAT and CDR2 FQNNGV. This CDR3 region has 17 residues. V was pared by 0 bases and J by 3 bases, with 17 bases between. The CDR3 spells CASSLDAYSGMDTEAFF. The CDR3 coding sequence is TGTGCCAGCAGCTTAGATGCCTATTCAGGGATGGACACTGAAGCTTTCTTT.

With regard to this clone: The junction shows a germline mismatch at one end, possibly a read error. The chain links TRBV3-1 (or the pseudogene TRBV3-2) to TRBJ2-7, with 13 bases identical to TRBD2. The CDR3 consists of 14 residues. Germline lookup yields CDR1 LGHDT and CDR2 YNNKEL (reference sequence). CDR3 nucleotides: TGTGCCAGCAGCCAAGCCCTGGGACTAGCGGGAAGTCACTTC. It codes for CASSQALGLAGSHF.

The chain combines TRBV30 with TRBJ1-3; TRBD1 matches 8 bases. Germline CDR1 reads GTSNPN; CDR2 reads SVGIG (reference sequence). The CDR3 loop spans 12 amino acids. With 3 bases clipped from V and 7 bases from J, the junction kept 2 bases outside the gene matches. In DNA, the CDR3 is TGTGCCTGGAGAACAGGGGGTAACACCATATATTTT. Translating it yields CAWRTGGNTIYF.

This clone appeared once. The chain employs TRBV18 and TRBJ2-7; 9 bases are a match to TRBD1. This CDR3 spans 14 amino acids. V trimming: 2 bases; J trimming: 5 bases; junction bases outside the gene matches: 4. CDR1 is KGHSH and CDR2 is LQKENI in the germline V gene. DNA of the CDR3: TGTGCCAGCTCACCAGGGACAGGGTTTGACGAGCAGTACTTC. Residues: CASSPGTGFDEQYF.

J is TRBJ1-4 and V is TRBV24-1; no reliable D call. The germline V gene encodes CDR1 KGHDR and CDR2 SFDVKD. The CDR3 has 15 residues. Trimming took off 5 bases at V and 0 bases at J, with 9 bases between the two ends. The CDR3 is CATSARVATNEKLFF. In DNA form, the CDR3 reads TGTGCCACCAGTGCGCGGGTTGCAACTAATGAAAAACTGTTTTTT.

This CDR3 reads CASSQRTANTEAFF. The CDR3 DNA sequence: TGTGCCAGCAGCCAGAGGACAGCGAACACTGAAGCTTTCTTT. The genes are TRBV14 and TRBJ1-1; possible D gene TRBD1, 6 bases. The V end was cut by 3 bases, the J end by 1 base, with 9 bases between. CDR1 and CDR2 from the germline V gene are SGHDN and FVKESK. This CDR3 comprises 14 residues.

The V call is TRBV15, the J call TRBJ2-7, with D tentatively TRBD1 (6 bases). Germline loops: CDR1 LNHNV, CDR2 YYDKDF (reference sequence). Trimming stripped 0 bases from V and 2 bases from J, with 20 bases between. The CDR3 has 18 residues. The chain's CDR3 is CATSRDYLMRDTTYEQYF. The DNA of the CDR3 is TGTGCCACCAGCAGAGATTATCTTATGAGGGACACCACCTACGAGCAGTACTTC.

J is TRBJ2-5 and V is TRBV5-1; 7 positions match TRBD2. V gave up 2 bases and J gave up 6 bases; unmatched junction bases: 7. This CDR3 spans 14 amino acids. The germline CDR1 and CDR2 sequences are SGHRS and YFSETQ. In DNA form, the CDR3 reads TGCGCCAGCAGCTTAAGCGGGGAGTGGCAGACCCAGTACTTC. It translates to CASSLSGEWQTQYF.

In its sample, this clone was seen a few times. The J gene is TRBJ1-6, the V gene TRBV5-4; 10 nucleotides match TRBD1. This CDR3 region has 15 residues. Germline trimming cut 4 bases from V and 7 bases from J; bases unmatched to any gene: 5. Germline V gene lookup returns CDR1 SGHNT and CDR2 YYREEE (reference sequence). The CDR3 reads CASSGPGQGNSPLHF. Here the CDR3 DNA reads TGTGCCAGCAGCGGTCCGGGACAGGGGAATTCACCCCTCCACTTT.

This clone was detected a few times. The V gene is TRBV7-2, the J gene TRBJ2-3, with D perhaps TRBD2 (6 bases). Germline CDR1 SGHTA, CDR2 FQGNSA. Trimming pared 5 bases from V and 5 bases from J, leaving 14 bases between. The CDR3 loop spans 14 amino acids. In nucleotides, the CDR3 is TGTGCCAGCAGCCTCAGACTAGTCCAAGATACGCAGTATTTT. Translation gives CASSLRLVQDTQYF.

The CDR3 sequence: CASSLDPSSASASTDTQYF. CDR3 sequence (DNA): TGCGCCAGCAGCTTGGACCCCTCCAGTGCTAGCGCCTCGACAGATACGCAGTATTTT. The chain links TRBV5-1 to TRBJ2-3; tentative D call: TRBD2 (6 bases). The V gene lost 0 bases and the J gene lost 3 bases, with 23 bases spanning the gap. Germline loops: CDR1 SGHRS, CDR2 YFSETQ. This CDR3 region has 19 residues.

This chain links TRBV7-2 with TRBJ1-5; 9 positions match TRBD1. The J segment lost 2 bases and the V segment lost 4 bases, leaving 6 bases of the junction unmatched. This CDR3 has 16 residues. The germline V gene has CDR1 SGHTA and CDR2 FQGNSA. The CDR3 reads CASSSNRGPGNQPQHF. CDR3 DNA sequence: TGTGCCAGCAGCTCCAACAGGGGGCCGGGCAATCAGCCCCAGCATTTT.

This chain connects TRBV5-1 to TRBJ1-4, with 7 positions matching TRBD1. Germline CDR1 and CDR2: SGHRS and YFSETQ. The CDR3 consists of 16 residues. Losses at the gene ends were 0 bases for V and 7 bases for J; bases not matched to a gene: 9. The CDR3 nucleotides are TGCGCCAGCAGCTTGGGAGGGGGCGCAGGAAGTGAAAAACTGTTTTTT. Its translation is CASSLGGGAGSEKLFF.

This chain connects TRBV30 to TRBJ2-2; TRBD1 matches 11 bases. CDR3 size: 14 residues. V shed 5 bases, J shed 6 bases, and the junction held 5 bases outside the gene matches. CDR1 is GTSNPN and CDR2 is SVGIG in the germline V gene (reference sequence). The chain's CDR3 is CAWGQGASAGELFF. The CDR3 bases are TGTGCCTGGGGACAGGGGGCGAGCGCCGGGGAGCTGTTTTTT.

This chain joins TRBV10-3 and TRBJ2-7; tentative D call: TRBD1 (5 bases). The CDR3 has 13 residues. Germline V gene lookup returns CDR1 ENHRY and CDR2 SYGVKD. Trimming removed 5 bases from V and 3 bases from J, with 11 bases in between. The CDR3 DNA reads TGTGCCATCAGTAAGACAGTGGACTACGAGCAGTACTTC. This encodes CAISKTVDYEQYF.

This chain links TRBV11-3 with TRBJ2-3; possible D gene TRBD1, 6 bases. Germline assignment: CDR1 SGHNT and CDR2 YENEEA. This CDR3 is 16 amino acids long. Trimming removed 5 bases from V and 0 bases from J, with 15 bases in between. Here the CDR3 reads CASSRQDSISTDTQYF. CDR3 bases: TGTGCCAGCAGCCGACAGGATTCGATTAGCACAGATACGCAGTATTTT.

This chain joins TRBV4-3 and TRBJ2-3, with a tentative D call TRBD2 (6 bases). V lost 0 bases and J lost 1, with 11 bases in between. Germline CDR1 reads LGHNA; CDR2 reads YSLEER. The CDR3 runs to 16 residues. The CDR3 DNA sequence: TGCGCCAGCAGCCAAGATCGGGGGTTTGGCACAGATACGCAGTATTTT. Amino acids: CASSQDRGFGTDTQYF.

This chain links TRBV7-8 with TRBJ2-7, with no clear D. CDR1 SGHVS and CDR2 FQNEAQ come from the germline V gene. V lost 2 bases to trimming and J lost 4 bases, with 3 bases between them. This CDR3 has 11 amino acids. The CDR3 reads CASSLSYEQYF. CDR3 DNA: TGTGCCAGCAGCTTATCTTACGAGCAGTACTTC.

This clone was observed a few times. This rearrangement joins TRBV28 to TRBJ1-2, with 7 bases matching TRBD1. J was trimmed by 4 bases and V by 7 bases; bases with no gene match: 9. CDR1 MDHEN and CDR2 SYDVKM come from the germline V gene. There are 14 residues in the CDR3. The CDR3 nucleotides are TGTGCCAGCAACAGGGACAGCATGATCTATGGCTACACCTTC. Amino acid sequence: CASNRDSMIYGYTF.

This chain links TRBV19 with TRBJ1-5; perhaps TRBD1 as D (5 bases). Looked up from germline, CDR1 is LNHDA and CDR2 is SQIVND (reference sequence). Trimming stripped 3 bases from V and 7 bases from J, with 13 bases between. This CDR3 has 14 amino acids. CDR3: CASSINQGGQPQHF. DNA for the CDR3: TGTGCCAGTAGTATTAACCAGGGAGGGCAGCCCCAGCATTTT.